This note documents a single TCR beta chain sequence. The CDR3 sequence is 13 residues long. Between the trimmed V and J ends, which lost 2 bases and 4 bases, there was a span of 8 bases. Germline values: CDR1 SGHNT, CDR2 YENEEA. These data originate in a study of blood T cell repertoires in COVID-19. Across the study: Researchers got acute and convalescent COVID-19 samples from the United States, Italy and Spain. The cDNA or gDNA used as material had been derived from T cells, B-cell-depleted T cells, or PBMCs.

This table comes from immunoSEQ multiplex PCR, and its TCRdb copy is limited to in-frame clones, with some not included. The sample holds 200,000 or so clones, about 86% seen once. The TCR sequence derives from a middle-aged man who had recovered from COVID-19. The sequenced material came from PBMCs or T cells enriched from blood (not recorded which). The chain is built from TRBV11-3 and TRBJ1-1; D perhaps matches TRBD1 (5 bases). The CDR3 protein is CASSLSGGTEAFF. The CDR3 bases are TGTGCCAGCAGCTTAAGCGGGGGCACTGAAGCTTTCTTT.